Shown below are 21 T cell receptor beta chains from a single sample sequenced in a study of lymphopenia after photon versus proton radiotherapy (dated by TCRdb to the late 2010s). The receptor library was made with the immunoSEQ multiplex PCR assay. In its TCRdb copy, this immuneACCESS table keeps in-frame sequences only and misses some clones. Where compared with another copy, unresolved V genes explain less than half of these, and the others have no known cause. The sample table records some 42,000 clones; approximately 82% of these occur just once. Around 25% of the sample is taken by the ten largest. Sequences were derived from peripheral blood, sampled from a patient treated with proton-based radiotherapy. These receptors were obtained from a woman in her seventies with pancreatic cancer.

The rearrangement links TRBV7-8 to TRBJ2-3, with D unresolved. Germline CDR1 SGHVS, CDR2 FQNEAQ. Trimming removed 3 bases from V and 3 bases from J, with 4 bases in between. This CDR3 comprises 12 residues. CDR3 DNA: TGTGCCAGCAGCTTTAGGACAGATACGCAGTATTTT. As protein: CASSFRTDTQYF.

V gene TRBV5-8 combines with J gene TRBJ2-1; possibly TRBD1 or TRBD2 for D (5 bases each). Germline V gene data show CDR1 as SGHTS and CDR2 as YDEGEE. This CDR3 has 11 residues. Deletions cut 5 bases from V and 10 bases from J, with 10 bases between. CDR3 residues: CASRLGVEQFF. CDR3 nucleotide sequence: TGTGCCAGCAGACTAGGGGTGGAGCAGTTCTTC. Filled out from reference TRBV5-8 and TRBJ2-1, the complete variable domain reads EAGVTQSPTHLIKTRGQQATLRCSPISGHTSVYWYQQALGLGLQFLLWYDEGEERNRGNFPPRFSGRQFPNYSSELNVNALELEDSALYLCASRLGVEQFFGPGTRLTVL.

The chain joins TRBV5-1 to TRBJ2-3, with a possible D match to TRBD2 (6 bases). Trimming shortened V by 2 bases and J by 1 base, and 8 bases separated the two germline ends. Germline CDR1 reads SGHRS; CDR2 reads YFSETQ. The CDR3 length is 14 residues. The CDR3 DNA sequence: TGCGCCAGCAGCTTCGGGAGTGGCACAGATACGCAGTATTTT. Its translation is CASSFGSGTDTQYF.

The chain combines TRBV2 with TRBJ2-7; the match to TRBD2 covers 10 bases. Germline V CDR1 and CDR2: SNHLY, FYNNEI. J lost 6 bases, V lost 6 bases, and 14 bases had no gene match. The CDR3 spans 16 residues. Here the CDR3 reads CASSPIGAGGRGEQYF. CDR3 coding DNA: TGTGCCAGCAGCCCGATAGGAGCGGGAGGGAGAGGCGAGCAGTACTTC.

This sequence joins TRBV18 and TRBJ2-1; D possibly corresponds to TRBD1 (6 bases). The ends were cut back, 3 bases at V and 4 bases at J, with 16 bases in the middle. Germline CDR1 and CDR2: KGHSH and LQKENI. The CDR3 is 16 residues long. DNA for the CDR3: TGTGCCAGCTCACCGGGGGCCCGGATAGGGTACAATGAGCAGTTCTTC. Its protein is CASSPGARIGYNEQFF.

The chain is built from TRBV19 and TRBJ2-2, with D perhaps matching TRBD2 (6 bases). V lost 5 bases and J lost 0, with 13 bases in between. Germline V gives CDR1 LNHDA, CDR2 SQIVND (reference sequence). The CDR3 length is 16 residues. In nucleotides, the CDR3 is TGTGCCAGTAGTCTGACCGGGACTCCGAACACCGGGGAGCTGTTTTTT. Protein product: CASSLTGTPNTGELFF.

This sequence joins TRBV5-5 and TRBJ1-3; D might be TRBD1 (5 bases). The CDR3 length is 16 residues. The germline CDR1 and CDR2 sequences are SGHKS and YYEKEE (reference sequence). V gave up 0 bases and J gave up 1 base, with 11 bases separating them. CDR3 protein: CASSLEEGLSGNTIYF. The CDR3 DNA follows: TGTGCCAGCAGCTTGGAGGAGGGGCTTTCTGGAAACACCATATATTTT.

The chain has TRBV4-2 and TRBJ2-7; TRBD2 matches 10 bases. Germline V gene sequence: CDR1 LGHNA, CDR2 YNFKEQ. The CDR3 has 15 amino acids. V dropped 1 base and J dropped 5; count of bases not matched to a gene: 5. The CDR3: CASSQVSSGSHEQYF. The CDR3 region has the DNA TGTGCCAGCAGCCAAGTCTCTAGCGGGAGTCACGAGCAGTACTTC.

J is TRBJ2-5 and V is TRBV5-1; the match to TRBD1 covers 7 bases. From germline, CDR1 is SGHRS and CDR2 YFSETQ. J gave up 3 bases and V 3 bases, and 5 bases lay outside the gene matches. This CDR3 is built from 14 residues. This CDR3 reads CASSSRQGKETQYF. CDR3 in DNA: TGCGCCAGCAGCTCCCGACAGGGAAAAGAGACCCAGTACTTC.

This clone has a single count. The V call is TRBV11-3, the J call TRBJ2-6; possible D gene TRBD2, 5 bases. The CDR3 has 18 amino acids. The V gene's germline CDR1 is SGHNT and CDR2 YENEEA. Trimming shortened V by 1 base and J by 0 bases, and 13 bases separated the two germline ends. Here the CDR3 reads CASSLAAGAGSGANVLTF. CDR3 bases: TGTGCCAGCAGCTTAGCGGCTGGTGCGGGCTCTGGGGCCAACGTCCTGACTTTC. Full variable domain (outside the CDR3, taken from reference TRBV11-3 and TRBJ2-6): EAGVVQSPRYKIIEKKQPVAFWCNPISGHNTLYWYLQNLGQGPELLIRYENEEAVDDSQLPKDRFSAERLKGVDSTLKIQPAELGDSAVYLCASSLAAGAGSGANVLTFGAGSRLTVL.

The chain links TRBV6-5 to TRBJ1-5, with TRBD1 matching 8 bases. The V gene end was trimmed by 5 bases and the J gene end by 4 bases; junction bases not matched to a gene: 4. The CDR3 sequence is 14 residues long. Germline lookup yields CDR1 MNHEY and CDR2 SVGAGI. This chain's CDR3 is CASSKQGGNQPQHF. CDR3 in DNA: TGTGCCAGCAGTAAACAGGGGGGAAATCAGCCCCAGCATTTT.

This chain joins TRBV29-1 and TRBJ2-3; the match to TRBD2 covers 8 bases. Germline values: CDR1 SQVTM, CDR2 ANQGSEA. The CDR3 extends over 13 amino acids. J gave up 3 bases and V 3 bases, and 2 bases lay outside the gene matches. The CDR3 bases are TGCAGCGTTGATCGCGGGAGGACAGATACGCAGTATTTT. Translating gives CSVDRGRTDTQYF.

The CDR3 reads CASDRNTGELFF. CDR3 sequence (DNA): TGTGCCAGTGACAGAAACACCGGGGAGCTGTTTTTT. This chain links TRBV7-9 with TRBJ2-2; a possible D gene is TRBD1 (5 bases). CDR3 length: 12 residues. Germline V lookup: CDR1 SEHNR, CDR2 FQNEAQ (reference sequence). The V end lost 9 bases, the J end lost 2 bases, and 7 bases lay between the germline ends. Filled out from reference TRBV7-9 and TRBJ2-2, the complete variable domain reads DTGVSQNPRHKITKRGQNVTFRCDPISEHNRLYWYRQTLGQGPEFLTYFQNEAQLEKSRLLSDRFSAERPKGSFSTLEIQRTEQGDSAMYLCASDRNTGELFFGEGSRLTVL.

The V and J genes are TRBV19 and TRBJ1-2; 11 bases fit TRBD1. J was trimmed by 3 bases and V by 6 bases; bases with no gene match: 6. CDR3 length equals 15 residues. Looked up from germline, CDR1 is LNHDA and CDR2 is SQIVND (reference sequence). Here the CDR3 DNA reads TGTGCCAGTAGCCAGGGGACAGGGGGTCACTATGGCTACACCTTC. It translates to CASSQGTGGHYGYTF.

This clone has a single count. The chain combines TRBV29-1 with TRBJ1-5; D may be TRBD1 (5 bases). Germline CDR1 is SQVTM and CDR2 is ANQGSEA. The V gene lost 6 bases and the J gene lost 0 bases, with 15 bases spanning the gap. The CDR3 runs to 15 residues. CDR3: CSVGGTADSNQPQHF. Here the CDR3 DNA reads TGCAGCGTCGGCGGGACCGCTGATAGCAATCAGCCCCAGCATTTT.

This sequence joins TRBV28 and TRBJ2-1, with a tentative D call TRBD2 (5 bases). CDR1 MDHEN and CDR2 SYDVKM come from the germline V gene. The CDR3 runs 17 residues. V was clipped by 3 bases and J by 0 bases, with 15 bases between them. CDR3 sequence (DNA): TGTGCCAGCAGTTTCTCCAGCGGTTCCCGCTCCTACAATGAGCAGTTCTTC. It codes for CASSFSSGSRSYNEQFF.

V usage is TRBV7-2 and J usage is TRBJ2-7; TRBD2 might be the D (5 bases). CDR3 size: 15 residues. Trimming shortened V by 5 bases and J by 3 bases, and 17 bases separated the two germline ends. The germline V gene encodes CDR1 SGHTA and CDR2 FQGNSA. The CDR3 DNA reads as TGTGCCAGCAGCACCCCGTGGGGAGTTAGCTACGAGCAGTACTTC. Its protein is CASSTPWGVSYEQYF.

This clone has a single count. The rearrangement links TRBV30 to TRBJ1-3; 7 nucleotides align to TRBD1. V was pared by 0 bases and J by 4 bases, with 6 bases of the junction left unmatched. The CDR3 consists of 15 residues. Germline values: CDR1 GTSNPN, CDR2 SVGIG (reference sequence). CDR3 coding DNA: TGTGCCTGGAGTGTCTCCACAGGGGACGGAAACACCATATATTTT. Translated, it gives CAWSVSTGDGNTIYF.

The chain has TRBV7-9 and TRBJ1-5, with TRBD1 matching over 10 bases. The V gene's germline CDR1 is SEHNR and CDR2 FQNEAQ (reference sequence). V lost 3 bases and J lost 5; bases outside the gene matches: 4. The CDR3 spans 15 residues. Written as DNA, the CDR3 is TGTGCCAGCAGCTTCGGCGACAGGGGGCATCAGCCCCAGCATTTT. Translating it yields CASSFGDRGHQPQHF.

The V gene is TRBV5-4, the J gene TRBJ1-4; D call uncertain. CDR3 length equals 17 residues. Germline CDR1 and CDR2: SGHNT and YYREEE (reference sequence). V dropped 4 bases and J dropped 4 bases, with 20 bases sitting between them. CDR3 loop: CASSPGLAGLYNEKLFF. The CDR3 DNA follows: TGTGCCAGCAGCCCCGGACTAGCGGGCCTGTATAATGAAAAACTGTTTTTT.

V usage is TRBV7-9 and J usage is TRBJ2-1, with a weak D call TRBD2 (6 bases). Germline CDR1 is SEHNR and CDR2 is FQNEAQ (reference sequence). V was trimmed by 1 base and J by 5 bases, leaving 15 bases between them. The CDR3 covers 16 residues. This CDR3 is CASSLGGGTAHNEQFF. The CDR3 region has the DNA TGTGCCAGCAGCTTAGGTGGCGGGACCGCCCACAATGAGCAGTTCTTC.